The clone carrying this T cell receptor (beta chain) was recorded a few times. Its target is not known. The data were taken from a study of blood T cells in healthy people across ages. About 10 milliliters of peripheral blood were drawn from each donor into EDTA-treated tubes. Study-level results: TCR beta diversity tracked closely with naive T cell percentage. Long-lived donors exceeded aged donors in naive CD4+ cells and diversity.

Using a J-beta primer mix together with a sample-barcoded 5' primer, a second PCR was run for about 6 to 11 cycles. One entry per CDR3 protein, called by TCRdb with MiXCR from the 5' RACE reads. Here the sample spans under 2,000,000 distinct CDR3 sequences, roughly 52% being singletons. The CDR3 covers 14 residues. Germline CDR1 reads ENHRY; CDR2 reads SYGVKD. V shed 4 bases and J 3 bases; nucleotides not matched to a gene: 4. The sequence was collected from a woman aged 40 to 50 in good health. The specimen sequenced was blood. The chain joins TRBV10-3 to TRBJ2-7; 9 positions agree with TRBD1. Here the CDR3 DNA reads TGTGCCATCAGTGGCGGACAGGGGAGCTACGAGCAGTACTTC. This encodes CAISGGQGSYEQYF.